This is a list of T cell receptor beta chains from one sample in a study of blood T cell repertoires in COVID-19. Clones were read by immunoSEQ multiplex PCR, and TCRdb kept only the in-frame ones, dropping some. The profile shows some 150,000 clones, roughly 87% of them singletons. The specimen was peripheral blood. The receptors come from a woman between 45 and 65 years old with acute or convalescent COVID-19. CDR3s include the opening cysteine and the closing phenylalanine or tryptophan. The D gene is left open where the match is weak. Clone size, where shown, is once, few, many, or a class for clones that have expanded.

abundance	v_gene	j_gene	d_gene	CDR3aa	CDR3nt
NA	TRBV10-3	TRBJ2-1	TRBD2	CAISGGTSGRASGEQFF	TGTGCCATCAGTGGGGGGACTAGCGGGAGGGCAAGCGGTGAGCAGTTCTTC
NA	TRBV18	TRBJ2-7	TRBD1	CASSPPAGTGVGEQYF	TGTGCCAGCTCACCACCCGCTGGGACAGGGGTTGGAGAGCAGTACTTC
once	TRBV7-9	TRBJ2-1	NA	CASSLALARDEQFF	TGTGCCAGCAGCTTAGCACTAGCCCGCGATGAGCAGTTCTTC
NA	TRBV24-1	TRBJ2-1	NA	CATSDSTSSPYNEQFF	TGTGCCACCAGTGATTCTACTAGCAGCCCCTACAATGAGCAGTTCTTC
NA	TRBV6-5	TRBJ1-1	TRBD1	CASHHRGGNTEAFF	TGTGCCAGCCACCACAGGGGTGGAAACACTGAAGCTTTCTTT
NA	TRBV4-3	TRBJ1-2	NA	CASSQDGSGVGYGYTF	TGCGCCAGCAGCCAAGATGGGTCGGGAGTCGGCTATGGCTACACCTTC
NA	TRBV19	TRBJ1-2	TRBD1	CASSRDSLYGYTF	TGTGCCAGTAGTAGGGACAGCCTCTATGGCTACACCTTC
NA	TRBV18	TRBJ2-1	TRBD2	CASSPGTSGGNNEQFF	TGTGCCAGCTCACCTGGGACTAGCGGAGGCAACAATGAGCAGTTCTTC
NA	TRBV2	TRBJ1-1	NA	CASSAGVTEAFF	TGTGCCAGCAGTGCAGGGGTCACTGAAGCTTTCTTT
NA	TRBV7-6	TRBJ2-1	TRBD2	CASSAQGGLAGDNEQFF	TGTGCCAGCAGCGCCCAAGGGGGGCTAGCGGGAGATAATGAGCAGTTCTTC
few	TRBV6-2/TRBV6-3	TRBJ2-2	TRBD2	CASSPHPGGVGELFF	TGTGCCAGCAGTCCCCACCCCGGGGGGGTCGGGGAGCTGTTTTTT
NA	TRBV7-8	TRBJ1-3	NA	CASSPVSSGNTIYF	TGTGCCAGCAGCCCAGTTTCCTCTGGAAACACCATATATTTT
NA	TRBV10-3	TRBJ1-1	NA	CAISEGRANTEAFF	TGTGCCATCAGTGAGGGCAGGGCGAACACTGAAGCTTTCTTT
NA	TRBV3-1/TRBV3-2	TRBJ1-5	NA	CASGLVGNQPQHF	TGTGCCAGCGGGCTCGTGGGCAATCAGCCCCAGCATTTT
once	TRBV10-3	TRBJ1-1	NA	CAISELQGPNTEAFF	TGTGCCATCAGTGAACTTCAGGGTCCAAACACTGAAGCTTTCTTT
NA	TRBV3-1/TRBV3-2	TRBJ1-2	NA	CASSQVSSGVGYGYTF	TGTGCCAGCAGCCAAGTGTCCAGCGGGGTTGGCTATGGCTACACCTTC
many	TRBV19	TRBJ1-1	TRBD1	CASRYRGMNTEAFF	TGTGCCAGTAGGTACAGGGGGATGAACACTGAAGCTTTCTTT
once	TRBV5-4	TRBJ1-2	TRBD1	CASSLPGTGWGHYGYTF	TGTGCCAGCAGCTTGCCCGGGACAGGGTGGGGACACTATGGCTACACCTTC
NA	TRBV12-3/TRBV12-4	TRBJ2-3	NA	CASSLRADTQYF	TGTGCCAGCAGTTTACGAGCAGATACGCAGTATTTT
NA	TRBV20-1	TRBJ1-1	NA	CSASQDMNTEAFF	TGCAGTGCTAGTCAGGACATGAACACTGAAGCTTTCTTT
few	TRBV5-4	TRBJ1-4	NA	CASSRDPVIGEKLFF	TGTGCCAGCAGTAGAGACCCAGTTATCGGGGAAAAACTGTTTTTT
NA	TRBV7-3	TRBJ2-5	TRBD1	CASSYTGTGGETQYF	TGTGCCAGCAGCTACACCGGGACAGGGGGAGAGACCCAGTACTTC
NA	TRBV19	TRBJ2-1	TRBD2	CASNPGGTSGTEQFF	TGTGCCAGTAACCCAGGGGGGACTAGCGGGACTGAGCAGTTCTTC
NA	TRBV3-1/TRBV3-2	TRBJ1-1	TRBD1	CASSGGTGITEAFF	TGTGCCAGCAGCGGCGGGACAGGGATCACTGAAGCTTTCTTT